Following are 21 T cell receptor beta chains from one sample sequenced in a study of shared clonotypes between healthy human individuals. Repertoires were generated with immunoSEQ multiplex PCR, while TCRdb's copy carries only in-frame clones and drops some. The sample lists about 960,000 clones; over 60% were seen once. Sequenced: memory CD4+ T cells sorted from blood. Regarding subset: CD45RA-negative fraction. Receptors originate from a man between 18 and 35 years old in good health.

Here the CDR3 reads CASSYALASYNEQFF. As DNA, the CDR3 is TGTGCCAGCAGTTACGCCTTGGCTAGCTACAATGAGCAGTTCTTC. The gene calls are TRBV6-5 and TRBJ2-1, with unresolved D. V lost 2 bases and J 3 bases, leaving 11 bases between the germline ends. Germline assignment: CDR1 MNHEY and CDR2 SVGAGI. The CDR3 spans 15 residues.

This clone was detected only a few times. V is TRBV30 and J is TRBJ1-1; 8 nucleotides agree with TRBD1. The V gene end was trimmed by 2 bases and the J gene end by 5 bases; junction bases not matched to a gene: 7. This CDR3 spans 14 amino acids. Germline values: CDR1 GTSNPN, CDR2 SVGIG (reference sequence). CDR3 loop: CAWSIDRGVTEAFF. The CDR3, as DNA: TGTGCCTGGAGTATCGACAGGGGTGTTACTGAAGCTTTCTTT.

V and J are TRBV30 and TRBJ2-3; tentative D call: TRBD1 (5 bases). Looked up from germline, CDR1 is GTSNPN and CDR2 is SVGIG (reference sequence). Trimming stripped 4 bases from V and 0 bases from J, with 8 bases between. This CDR3 comprises 13 residues. The CDR3 DNA is TGTGCCTGGAAGGGGTGGAGCACAGATACGCAGTATTTT. Encoded protein: CAWKGWSTDTQYF.

J is TRBJ1-1 and V is TRBV10-1; maybe TRBD1 (5 bases). Germline loops: CDR1 WNHNN, CDR2 SYGVQD (reference sequence). There are 13 residues in the CDR3. Trimming removed 0 bases from V and 10 bases from J, with 12 bases in between. CDR3 amino acids: CASSESVIGGAFF. The DNA for the CDR3 is TGCGCCAGCAGTGAGTCCGTAATTGGGGGAGCTTTCTTT.

The chain carries TRBV7-8 and TRBJ2-4; the D gene could be TRBD1 or TRBD2 (5 bases each). The V end lost 2 bases, the J end lost 2 bases, and 10 bases lay between the germline ends. The CDR3 is 15 residues long. Germline V gene sequence: CDR1 SGHVS, CDR2 FQNEAQ. This CDR3 is CASSLSGGPKNIQYF. The CDR3, as DNA: TGTGCCAGCAGCTTAAGTGGGGGACCCAAAAACATTCAGTACTTC.

CDR3 amino acids: CASTILTGGYTEAFF. The CDR3 DNA is TGTGCCAGCACTATCCTGACAGGGGGTTACACTGAAGCTTTCTTT. This chain joins TRBV6-1 and TRBJ1-1, with 9 bases identical to TRBD1. Germline CDR1 MNHNS, CDR2 SASEGT. Losses at the gene ends were 7 bases for V and 3 bases for J; bases not matched to a gene: 9. CDR3 size: 15 residues.

The chain has TRBV7-2 and TRBJ2-1; no definite D call. This CDR3 region has 15 residues. From germline, CDR1 is SGHTA and CDR2 FQGNSA. V was cut by 1 base and J by 9 bases, with 16 bases left in between. CDR3 nucleotides: TGTGCCAGCAGCTTAGAGTCCTCCCTGGTCGGTGAGCAGTTCTTC. Protein: CASSLESSLVGEQFF.

This clone was detected once. V usage is TRBV6-1 and J usage is TRBJ2-6, with D unresolved. From germline, CDR1 is MNHNS and CDR2 SASEGT. This CDR3 contains 14 residues. V shed 7 bases and J shed 0 bases, with 7 bases lying between them. The chain's CDR3 is CASNQGSGANVLTF. CDR3 in DNA: TGTGCCAGCAACCAAGGCTCTGGGGCCAACGTCCTGACTTTC.

The chain has TRBV6-5 and TRBJ1-2; D unclear. This CDR3 contains 13 residues. V shed 2 bases and J shed 7 bases, with 11 bases lying between them. Germline V lookup: CDR1 MNHEY, CDR2 SVGAGI. In DNA, the CDR3 is TGTGCCAGCAGTTACGGTCTAACAACTGGCTACACCTTC. It translates to CASSYGLTTGYTF.

The chain has TRBV10-3 and TRBJ2-1, with TRBD2 matching over 15 bases. The J segment lost 6 bases and the V segment lost 10 bases, leaving 10 bases of the junction unmatched. Germline CDR1 is ENHRY and CDR2 is SYGVKD. The CDR3 is 16 amino acids. CDR3 amino acids: CATDKGLAGGSNEQFF. The CDR3 bases are TGTGCCACCGATAAGGGACTAGCGGGGGGAAGCAATGAGCAGTTCTTC.

In regard to this clone: The same CDR3 can be traced to other DNA sequences in this sample. This chain connects TRBV10-3 to TRBJ2-1; possible D gene TRBD1, 5 bases. Germline V lookup: CDR1 ENHRY, CDR2 SYGVKD. This CDR3 contains 15 residues. The ends were cut back, 0 bases at V and 4 bases at J, with 10 bases in the middle. CDR3 loop: CAISESGARYNEQFF. CDR3 DNA: TGTGCCATCAGTGAGTCTGGGGCGCGGTACAATGAGCAGTTCTTC.

The rearrangement joins TRBV11-2 to TRBJ1-2; tentative D call: TRBD1 (6 bases). Germline-derived CDR1 and CDR2 are SGHAT and FQNNGV. The CDR3 sequence is 15 residues long. The ends were cut back, 2 bases at V and 10 bases at J, with 20 bases in the middle. This CDR3 reads CASSLSARGGLLYTF. The CDR3 DNA reads TGTGCCAGCAGCTTATCCGCGAGGGGGGGATTGCTCTACACCTTC. Combining the CDR3 with reference TRBV11-2 and TRBJ1-2 gives the whole variable domain EAGVAQSPRYKIIEKRQSVAFWCNPISGHATLYWYQQILGQGPKLLIQFQNNGVVDDSQLPKDRFSAERLKGVDSTLKIQPAKLEDSAVYLCASSLSARGGLLYTFGSGTRLTVV.

On this clone: This CDR3 is also generated by other DNA sequences in the sample. CDR3: CASSLPPGYEQYF. CDR3 DNA sequence: TGTGCCAGCAGCTTACCGCCCGGTTACGAGCAGTACTTC. The genes are TRBV7-8 and TRBJ2-7, with D unresolved. CDR1 is SGHVS, CDR2 FQNEAQ, per germline. This CDR3 spans 13 amino acids. Deletions cut 2 bases from V and 4 bases from J, with 9 bases between. Full variable domain (outside the CDR3, taken from reference TRBV7-8 and TRBJ2-7): GAGVSQSPRYKVAKRGQDVALRCDPISGHVSLFWYQQALGQGPEFLTYFQNEAQLDKSGLPSDRFFAERPEGSVSTLKIQRTQQEDSAVYLCASSLPPGYEQYFGPGTRLTVT.

CDR3 sequence reads: CASSKGGRQTGELFF. The DNA for the CDR3 is TGTGCCAGCAGTAAAGGGGGGCGTCAAACCGGGGAGCTGTTTTTT. The rearrangement links TRBV28 to TRBJ2-2; either TRBD1 or TRBD2 may fit D (6 bases each). Germline lookup yields CDR1 MDHEN and CDR2 SYDVKM. V dropped 5 bases and J dropped 5 bases, with 15 bases sitting between them. This CDR3 is 15 amino acids long. The variable domain in full, with the rest retrieved from reference TRBV28 and TRBJ2-2, is DVKVTQSSRYLVKRTGEKVFLECVQDMDHENMFWYRQDPGLGLRLIYFSYDVKMKEKGDIPEGYSVSREKKERFSLILESASTNQTSMYLCASSKGGRQTGELFFGEGSRLTVL.

A remark on this clone: Other DNA sequences within the sample encode an identical CDR3. This chain uses TRBV5-1 with TRBJ2-1, with 7 bases aligning to TRBD1. This CDR3 contains 14 residues. In germline, CDR1 is SGHRS, CDR2 YFSETQ. Losses at the gene ends were 4 bases for V and 4 bases for J; bases not matched to a gene: 5. The CDR3 sequence: CASSQGTAYNEQFF. CDR3 DNA: TGCGCCAGCAGCCAGGGGACAGCGTACAATGAGCAGTTCTTC.

This clone turned up a few times. The V call is TRBV29-1, the J call TRBJ1-3; no clear D gene. The V gene's germline CDR1 is SQVTM and CDR2 ANQGSEA. Trimming left V 4 bases short and J 2 bases short, with 3 bases between. CDR3 length equals 11 residues. The DNA of the CDR3 is TGCAGCGTTGTTGCTGGAAACACCATATATTTT. Protein: CSVVAGNTIYF.

The V call is TRBV2, the J call TRBJ1-1; 9 bases are a match to TRBD1. Germline V gene data show CDR1 as SNHLY and CDR2 as FYNNEI. The CDR3 totals 14 residues. The J segment lost 1 base and the V segment lost 7 bases, leaving 4 bases of the junction unmatched. The CDR3, as DNA: TGTGCCAGCACCCTGGACAGGGGGAACACTGAAGCTTTCTTT. This codes for CASTLDRGNTEAFF.

The chain couples TRBV5-4 to TRBJ2-1; 12 bases align to TRBD2. Germline V lookup: CDR1 SGHNT, CDR2 YYREEE (reference sequence). The CDR3 length is 17 residues. Trimming removed 4 bases from V and 0 bases from J; junction bases left unmatched: 5. DNA for the CDR3: TGTGCCAGCAGCCTTCGGACTAGCGGGACCTCCTACAATGAGCAGTTCTTC. It codes for CASSLRTSGTSYNEQFF.

This chain links TRBV5-1 with TRBJ1-1, with a weak D call TRBD1 (5 bases). The ends were cut back, 4 bases at V and 1 base at J, with 14 bases in the middle. Germline CDR1 reads SGHRS; CDR2 reads YFSETQ. This CDR3 region has 15 residues. This CDR3 is CASSVAGLGNTEAFF. The CDR3 region has the DNA TGCGCCAGCAGCGTTGCAGGGTTGGGGAACACTGAAGCTTTCTTT.

This chain uses TRBV23-1 with TRBJ1-6; 7 bases match TRBD1. TRBV23-1 counts as an open reading frame of uncertain function. This CDR3 contains 16 residues. V was clipped by 5 bases and J by 2 bases; unmatched bases: 6. The CDR3 bases are TGCGCCAGCAGTACAGGGGCGCCCGCCTATAATTCACCCCTCCACTTT. Translating gives CASSTGAPAYNSPLHF.

This clone was detected many times. The gene calls are TRBV15 and TRBJ1-2; weak D call: TRBD1 (6 bases). Trimming removed 1 base from V and 2 bases from J, with 11 bases in between. The V gene's germline CDR1 is LNHNV and CDR2 YYDKDF (reference sequence). The CDR3 is 15 amino acids. This chain's CDR3 is CATSRGGQMNYGYTF. In nucleotides, the CDR3 is TGTGCCACCAGCAGAGGAGGACAGATGAACTATGGCTACACCTTC.